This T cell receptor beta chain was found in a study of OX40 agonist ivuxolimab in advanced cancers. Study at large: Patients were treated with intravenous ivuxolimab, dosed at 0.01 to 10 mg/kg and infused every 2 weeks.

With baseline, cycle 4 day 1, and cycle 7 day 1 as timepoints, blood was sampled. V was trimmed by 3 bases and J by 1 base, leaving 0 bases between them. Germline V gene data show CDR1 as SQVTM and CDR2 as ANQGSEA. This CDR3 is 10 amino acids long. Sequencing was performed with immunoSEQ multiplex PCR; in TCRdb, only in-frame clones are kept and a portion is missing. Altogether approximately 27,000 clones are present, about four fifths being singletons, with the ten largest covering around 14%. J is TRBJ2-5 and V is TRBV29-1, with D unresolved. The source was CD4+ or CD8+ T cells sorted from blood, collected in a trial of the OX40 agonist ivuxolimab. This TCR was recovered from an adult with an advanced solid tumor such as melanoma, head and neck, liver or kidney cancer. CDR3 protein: CSVDQETQYF. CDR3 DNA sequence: TGCAGCGTTGACCAAGAGACCCAGTACTTC.